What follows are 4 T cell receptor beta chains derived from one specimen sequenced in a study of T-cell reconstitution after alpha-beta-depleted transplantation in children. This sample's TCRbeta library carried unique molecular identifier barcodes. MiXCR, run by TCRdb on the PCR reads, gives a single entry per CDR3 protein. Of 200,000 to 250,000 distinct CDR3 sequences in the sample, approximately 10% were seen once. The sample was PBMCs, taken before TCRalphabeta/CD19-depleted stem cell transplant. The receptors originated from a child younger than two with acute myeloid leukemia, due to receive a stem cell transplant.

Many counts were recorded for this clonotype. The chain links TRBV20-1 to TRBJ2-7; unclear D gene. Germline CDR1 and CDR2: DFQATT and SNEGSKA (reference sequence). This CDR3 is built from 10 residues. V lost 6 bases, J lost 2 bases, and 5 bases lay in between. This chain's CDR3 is CSAQTYEQYF. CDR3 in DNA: TGCAGTGCCCAGACCTACGAGCAGTACTTC.

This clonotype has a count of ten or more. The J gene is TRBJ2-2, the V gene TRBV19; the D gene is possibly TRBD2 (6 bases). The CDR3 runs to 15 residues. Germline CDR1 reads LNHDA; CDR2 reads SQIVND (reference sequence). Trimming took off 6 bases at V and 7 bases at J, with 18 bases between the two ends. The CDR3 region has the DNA TGTGCCAGTAGATCAGAGGGAGTGGGAGGCGGGGAGCTGTTTTTT. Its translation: CASRSEGVGGGELFF.

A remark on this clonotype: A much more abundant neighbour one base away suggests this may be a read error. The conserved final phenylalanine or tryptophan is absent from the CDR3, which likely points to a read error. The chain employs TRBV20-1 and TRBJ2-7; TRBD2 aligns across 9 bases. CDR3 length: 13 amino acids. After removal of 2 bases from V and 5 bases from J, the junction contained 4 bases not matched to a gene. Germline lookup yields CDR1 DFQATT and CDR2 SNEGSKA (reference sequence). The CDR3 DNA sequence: TGCAGTGCTAGACTAGCGGGATTGGACGAGCAGTACTCC. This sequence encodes CSARLAGLDEQYS.

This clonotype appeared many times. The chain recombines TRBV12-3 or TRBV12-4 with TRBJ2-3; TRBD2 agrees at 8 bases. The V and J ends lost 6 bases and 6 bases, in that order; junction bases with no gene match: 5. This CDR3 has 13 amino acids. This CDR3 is CASRKSGGDTQYF. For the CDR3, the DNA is TGTGCCAGCAGAAAATCGGGGGGGGATACGCAGTATTTT.